A selection of T cell receptor beta chains follows, all from one sample in a study of T cell responses to AZD1222 COVID-19 vaccine. The data were produced by immunoSEQ multiplex PCR, yet TCRdb's version contains in-frame clones alone and is incomplete. The profile shows roughly 83,000 clones, about 84% of them singletons. Sequencing was performed on peripheral blood, taken on day 0 of AZD1222 vaccination. The receptor set was obtained from an adult in good health. Each CDR3 is given with its conserved first and last residue. D genes are given only for firm matches. Size is omitted from some rows. Given values are once, few, many or a class for expanded clones.

V gene	J gene	clone size	D gene	CDR3 DNA	CDR3 protein
TRBV7-9	TRBJ2-1	NA	NA	TGTGCCAGCAGCATATTGACAGACGAGCAGTTCTTC	CASSILTDEQFF
TRBV9	TRBJ2-2	NA	TRBD2	TGTGCCAGCAGCGAGCGGACTAGCGGGAGATCCGGGGAGCTGTTTTTT	CASSERTSGRSGELFF
TRBV24-1	TRBJ2-1	NA	NA	TGTGCCACCAGTGATCCGACTAACTCCTACAATGAGCAGTTCTTC	CATSDPTNSYNEQFF
TRBV2	TRBJ1-3	NA	NA	TGTGCCAGCAGTGAAGGTCTGTGGATTGGAAACACCATATATTTT	CASSEGLWIGNTIYF
TRBV7-9	TRBJ1-3	NA	TRBD1	TGTGCCAGCAGCGCCCCAGGGGGCGTAAACACCATATATTTT	CASSAPGGVNTIYF
TRBV2	TRBJ2-3	NA	TRBD2	TGTGCCAGCAGTGGGTCAATAGCGGGGGCCCACACAGATACGCAGTATTTT	CASSGSIAGAHTDTQYF
TRBV29-1	TRBJ1-1	NA	NA	TGCAGCGTTGAAGAGGATGGAGGCACTGAAGCTTTCTTT	CSVEEDGGTEAFF
TRBV6-5	TRBJ2-3	NA	NA	TGTGCCAGCAGACGGGACTCTCTAACAGATACGCAGTATTTT	CASRRDSLTDTQYF
TRBV21-1	TRBJ2-2	NA	NA	TGTGCCAGCAGCACGTTGGGACTGGCTATCCCCCCGCACACCGGGGAGCTGTTTTTT	CASSTLGLAIPPHTGELFF
TRBV4-2	TRBJ1-2	NA	NA	TGTGCCAGCAGCCACAGGAGAGGTAACTATGGCTACACCTTC	CASSHRRGNYGYTF
TRBV4-3	TRBJ2-5	NA	NA	TGCGCCAGCAGCGTATCGGGACTTCAGGGAGAGACCCAGTACTTC	CASSVSGLQGETQYF
TRBV6-2/TRBV6-3	TRBJ2-7	NA	NA	TGTGCCAGCAGTCAAGACTACCTAGTTTCCTACGAGCAGTACTTC	CASSQDYLVSYEQYF
TRBV11-3	TRBJ2-2	NA	TRBD2	TGTGCCAGCAGCTTTAGCGGGGGGGCCGGCACCGGGGAGCTGTTTTTT	CASSFSGGAGTGELFF
TRBV6-5	TRBJ2-7	NA	NA	TGTGCCAGCAGTTATGGACAGAACTACGAGCAGTACTTC	CASSYGQNYEQYF
TRBV20-1	TRBJ1-1	NA	NA	TGCAGTGCTAGCACAGTCGAAGCTTTCTTT	CSASTVEAFF
TRBV2	TRBJ1-2	NA	NA	TGTGCCAGCAAGGATAGGGGCAGAACTAACTATGGCTACACCTTC	CASKDRGRTNYGYTF
TRBV3-1/TRBV3-2	TRBJ1-6	NA	NA	TGTGCCAGCAGCCAAGGGGCCAGGGTAAATTCACCCCTCCACTTT	CASSQGARVNSPLHF
TRBV10-3	TRBJ1-5	NA	NA	TGTGCCATCAGACGGGATCAGCCCCAGCATTTT	CAIRRDQPQHF
TRBV11-3	TRBJ2-1	NA	TRBD2	TGTGCCAGCAGCTTAAGTGCGGGGGGCGGGAATGAGCAGTTCTTC	CASSLSAGGGNEQFF
TRBV4-1	TRBJ2-7	NA	NA	TGCGCCAGCAGCCAAGCGCGAGACAGCTCCTACGAGCAGTACTTC	CASSQARDSSYEQYF
TRBV15	TRBJ1-1	few	NA	TGTGCCACCAGCAGAGAAGCCACAGGGAGCACTGAAGCTTTCTTT	CATSREATGSTEAFF
TRBV7-7	TRBJ2-7	NA	NA	TGTGCTAGCAGCTTAGCGGACAGTGCCAACTACGAGCAGTACTTC	CASSLADSANYEQYF
TRBV3-1/TRBV3-2	TRBJ1-3	NA	NA	TGTGCCAGCAGCCAACAGGCACAGGGCGGAAACACCATATATTTT	CASSQQAQGGNTIYF
TRBV14	TRBJ2-6	NA	NA	TGTGCCAGCAGCCCAGGGGAATCTGGGGCCAACGTCCTGACTTTC	CASSPGESGANVLTF
TRBV19	TRBJ2-1	NA	NA	TGTGCCAGTAGCCCTCCTTTGGGCTACAATGAGCAGTTCTTC	CASSPPLGYNEQFF
TRBV5-1	TRBJ2-5	once	TRBD1	TGCGCCAGCGCCCTTCGACAGGGGGCGCTGGGGGAGACCCAGTACTTC	CASALRQGALGETQYF
TRBV6-5	TRBJ2-7	NA	TRBD1	TGTGCCAGCAGCAAAACAGGGGAAGACCTCTACGAGCAGTACTTC	CASSKTGEDLYEQYF
TRBV7-9	TRBJ2-7	NA	TRBD1	TGTGCCAGCAGTTCCTACACCGGACAGGGGATCTCCTACGAGCAGTACTTC	CASSSYTGQGISYEQYF
TRBV7-3	TRBJ1-2	NA	TRBD1	TGTGCCAGCACCAACCAGGGGGCCTATGGCTACACCTTC	CASTNQGAYGYTF
TRBV2	TRBJ1-5	NA	NA	TGTGCCAGCAGGAGGACTGAACTTAGCAATCAGCCCCAGCATTTT	CASRRTELSNQPQHF
TRBV28	TRBJ2-1	NA	TRBD1	TGTGCCAGCATCTTCGGGGACAGAGATTACAATGAGCAGTTCTTC	CASIFGDRDYNEQFF
TRBV6-1	TRBJ1-6	NA	NA	TGTGCCAGCAGTGAACCTTACGGTTCACCCCTCCACTTT	CASSEPYGSPLHF
TRBV4-1	TRBJ1-1	NA	NA	TGCGCCAGCAGCCATGCAACAGGTTCGAACACTGAAGCTTTCTTT	CASSHATGSNTEAFF
TRBV5-1	TRBJ1-6	NA	NA	TGCGCCAGCAGCCCGACAGGCCCCTATAATTCACCCCTCCACTTT	CASSPTGPYNSPLHF
TRBV11-3	TRBJ2-5	NA	TRBD2	TGTGCCAGCAGCTTAGGGGTAGCGGGAAGCCAAGAGACCCAGTACTTC	CASSLGVAGSQETQYF
TRBV15	TRBJ2-2	NA	NA	TGTGCCACCAGCAGCGGGCGGAACACCGGGGAGCTGTTTTTT	CATSSGRNTGELFF
TRBV18	TRBJ1-1	NA	NA	TGTGCCAGCTCACCCCGGTCCAACACTGAAGCTTTCTTT	CASSPRSNTEAFF
TRBV30	TRBJ1-5	NA	TRBD1	TGTGCCTGGAGCGAAGGACAGGGCAATCAGCCCCAGCATTTT	CAWSEGQGNQPQHF
TRBV29-1	TRBJ1-1	NA	NA	TGCAGCGTAAGATTGCAACAGGAAACTGAAGCTTTCTTT	CSVRLQQETEAFF
TRBV7-8	TRBJ2-3	NA	NA	TGTGCCAGCAGACTCGCAAGTCCCCGAGTAACAGATACGCAGTATTTT	CASRLASPRVTDTQYF
TRBV7-9	TRBJ2-2	NA	NA	TGTGCCAGCAGCTTATTCGGGGATACCGGGGAGCTGTTTTTT	CASSLFGDTGELFF
TRBV7-9	TRBJ2-1	NA	TRBD1	TGTGCCAGCAGGACCGGGACAGGGGGTGGAAGTACGAATGAGCAGTTCTTC	CASRTGTGGGSTNEQFF